The 11 T cell receptor beta chains listed next were all sequenced from one sample in a study of CXCR3-negative and CXCR3-positive naive CD8 T cells. General observations from the study: CXCR3-expressing naive cells carried TRB CDR3s more hydrophobic than those of CXCR3-negative naive cells.

The TRB libraries of cDNA were built by UMI-labeled 5' RACE. No DNA is given; TCRdb re-called the 5' RACE reads and lists each CDR3 protein once. The ten most abundant clones cover 4.8% of a sample with about 63,000 distinct CDR3 sequences. Antigen specificity for these receptors is unknown. The sample comprised naive CXCR3+ CD8+ T cells from blood. Subset defined: CD45RO-CCR7+CD27+CD95- naive CD8+ T cells expressing CXCR3 (TNR3+). These receptors were obtained from a human donor in good health. Some clones in this sample may be carry-over from other donors' samples.

CDR3: CASSLSLGAHEQYF. This sequence joins TRBV27 and TRBJ2-7. The CDR3 spans 14 residues. The V gene's germline CDR1 is MNHEY and CDR2 SMNVEV (reference sequence).

CDR3 in amino acids: CSAMDREAYGYTF. The rearrangement joins TRBV20-1 to TRBJ1-2; TCRdb proposes TRBD1, but this gene call is untestable without DNA. This CDR3 has 13 residues. The germline CDR1 and CDR2 sequences are DFQATT and SNEGSKA (reference sequence).

CDR3 loop: CASSPTDVSSEQYF. The chain uses TRBV7-9 and TRBJ2-7. There are 14 residues in the CDR3. Germline CDR1 SEHNR, CDR2 FQNEAQ (reference sequence).

This chain uses TRBV29-1 with TRBJ1-5; TCRdb calls TRBD1, which cannot be checked without DNA. Germline CDR1 is SQVTM and CDR2 is ANQGSEA. There are 13 residues in the CDR3. The CDR3 sequence is CSADQGGNQPQHF.

This chain joins TRBV20-1 and TRBJ1-6; TCRdb lists TRBD1, though no DNA is available to test this call. CDR1 is DFQATT and CDR2 is SNEGSKA in the germline V gene (reference sequence). This CDR3 is built from 15 residues. The CDR3 region is CSARELQGESEALHF.

This chain links TRBV11-3 with TRBJ1-1; the D call of TRBD1 rests on TCRdb alone, since no DNA is present to check it. The CDR3 has 14 amino acids. Germline CDR1 and CDR2: SGHNT and YENEEA. CDR3 sequence: CASSHRDMNTEAFF.

The V gene is TRBV6-5, the J gene TRBJ1-1; TCRdb picks TRBD1, but there is no DNA to check that call. The CDR3 is 13 residues long. CDR1 is MNHEY, CDR2 SVGAGI, per germline. The CDR3 is CASTPDQSTEAFF.

The chain links TRBV29-1 to TRBJ2-7; checking the TCRdb D call of TRBD1 is not possible without DNA. Per the germline V gene, CDR1 is SQVTM and CDR2 is ANQGSEA. CDR3 length equals 13 residues. The CDR3 sequence: CSVDRGNSYEQYF.

The chain has TRBV20-1 and TRBJ2-2. Looked up from germline, CDR1 is DFQATT and CDR2 is SNEGSKA (reference sequence). This CDR3 has 13 amino acids. CDR3 sequence reads: CSAKSGNTGELFF.

The chain has TRBV28 and TRBJ1-3; TCRdb's D gene call, TRBD1, goes unchecked for lack of DNA. The CDR3 extends over 16 amino acids. The germline gives CDR1 MDHEN, CDR2 SYDVKM. The CDR3 sequence: CASSLMQGTPGNTIYF.

This chain links TRBV5-5 with TRBJ1-1; with no DNA, the TCRdb D assignment of TRBD1 cannot be verified. CDR3 length: 14 residues. CDR1 is SGHKS and CDR2 is YYEKEE in the germline V gene (reference sequence). The CDR3: CASSPNRVNTEAFF.